This is a list of T cell receptor beta chains from one sample in a study of blood T cells in healthy people across ages. MiXCR, run by TCRdb on the 5' RACE reads, gives a single entry per CDR3 protein. The table has 800,000 to 1,300,000 distinct CDR3 sequences, under 30% seen once. A further study also used this sample, focusing on T cells of mothers and their children.

Sequences were obtained from blood. The origin of the receptors is a girl aged 2 to 10 in good health. Each CDR3 is given with its conserved first and last residue.

J gene: NA; V gene: TRBV20-1; CDR3 protein: CSARERAAGGEQFF
J gene: TRBJ2-3; V gene: TRBV9; CDR3 protein: CASSVGRGGAGTDTQYF
J gene: TRBJ1-2; V gene: TRBV28; CDR3 protein: CASSLRGGIYGYTF
J gene: NA; V gene: TRBV7-3; CDR3 protein: CASSRMGQGPYEQYF
J gene: TRBJ1-5; V gene: TRBV20-1; CDR3 protein: CSAGGQKNQPQHF
J gene: TRBJ2-3; V gene: TRBV20-1; CDR3 protein: CSASPLFGSGGPTDTQYF
J gene: TRBJ1-2; V gene: TRBV7-2; CDR3 protein: CASSPVTGLYGYTF
J gene: TRBJ2-7; V gene: TRBV5-1; CDR3 protein: CASSLVVRGAYEQYF
J gene: TRBJ2-7; V gene: TRBV20-1; CDR3 protein: CSARRPTGNAGEQYF
J gene: TRBJ1-1; V gene: TRBV28; CDR3 protein: CASSFWGQNTEAFF
J gene: NA; V gene: TRBV28; CDR3 protein: CASSLRTVNGYEQYF
J gene: TRBJ2-3; V gene: TRBV13; CDR3 protein: CASTLGPITDTQYF
J gene: NA; V gene: TRBV27; CDR3 protein: CAGSFSPGLSYEQYF
J gene: TRBJ2-3; V gene: TRBV11-2; CDR3 protein: CASSLEGSLSTDTQYF
J gene: TRBJ1-4; V gene: TRBV29-1; CDR3 protein: CSVVWTATNEKLFF
J gene: TRBJ1-2; V gene: TRBV29-1; CDR3 protein: CSVWGDRGPYGYTF
J gene: TRBJ2-7; V gene: TRBV23-1; CDR3 protein: CASSQQNRGSHRFDYEQYF
J gene: TRBJ2-5; V gene: TRBV7-2; CDR3 protein: CASSLIGGQETQYF
J gene: TRBJ2-3; V gene: TRBV14; CDR3 protein: CASSQVPSGDTQYF
J gene: TRBJ2-7; V gene: TRBV3-1; CDR3 protein: CASSHRGSGAYEQYF
J gene: TRBJ2-5; V gene: TRBV6-6; CDR3 protein: CASSYPDRDSETQYF
J gene: TRBJ2-7; V gene: TRBV28; CDR3 protein: CASSPDRGSPYEQYF
J gene: TRBJ2-7; V gene: TRBV7-2; CDR3 protein: CASSFGLPQYF
J gene: TRBJ2-3; V gene: TRBV9; CDR3 protein: CASSAAGASTDTQYF
J gene: TRBJ1-2; V gene: TRBV4-1; CDR3 protein: CASSGYRKLIYGYTF
J gene: TRBJ1-2; V gene: TRBV11-2; CDR3 protein: CASSSDRAYYGYTF
J gene: TRBJ1-6; V gene: TRBV20-1; CDR3 protein: CRVPTLHF
J gene: TRBJ2-5; V gene: TRBV24-1; CDR3 protein: CATQAGVVETQYF
J gene: TRBJ2-2; V gene: TRBV4-3; CDR3 protein: CASSQEAGGTGELFF
J gene: TRBJ1-1; V gene: TRBV24-1; CDR3 protein: CATRGRGTTEAFF
J gene: TRBJ1-3; V gene: TRBV3-1; CDR3 protein: CASSPAGGSPGNTIYF
J gene: TRBJ2-3; V gene: TRBV7-3; CDR3 protein: CASSLTGSIAGGHRDTQYF
J gene: TRBJ2-3; V gene: TRBV20-1; CDR3 protein: CSAPGDTQYF
J gene: TRBJ1-2; V gene: TRBV7-2; CDR3 protein: CASSLRTSQSNGYTF
J gene: TRBJ1-1; V gene: TRBV20-1; CDR3 protein: CSARGVGTAYTEAFF
J gene: TRBJ2-7; V gene: TRBV20-1; CDR3 protein: CSAGRTSGDYEQYF
J gene: TRBJ2-5; V gene: TRBV7-2; CDR3 protein: CASSLSRQGGRETQYF
J gene: TRBJ2-6; V gene: TRBV29-1; CDR3 protein: CSVEDTLRRRGANVLTF
J gene: TRBJ1-1; V gene: TRBV2; CDR3 protein: CASRQVLGAFF
J gene: TRBJ2-4; V gene: TRBV12-3/TRBV12-4; CDR3 protein: CASSPGEAKNIQYF
J gene: TRBJ1-5; V gene: TRBV14; CDR3 protein: CASSQDTNSNQPQHF
J gene: TRBJ1-1; V gene: TRBV20-1; CDR3 protein: CSARARPRGLIGTGNTEAFF
J gene: TRBJ2-7; V gene: TRBV7-2; CDR3 protein: CASSLGGAGGEQYF
J gene: TRBJ2-5; V gene: TRBV12-3/TRBV12-4; CDR3 protein: CASSSWGTHQETQYF
J gene: TRBJ2-4; V gene: TRBV6-6; CDR3 protein: CASSTEGKDIQYF
J gene: TRBJ2-3; V gene: TRBV12-3/TRBV12-4; CDR3 protein: CASSLATTGWDTQYF
J gene: TRBJ2-5; V gene: TRBV9; CDR3 protein: CASSDNPGLAPLGETQYF
J gene: TRBJ2-5; V gene: TRBV12-3/TRBV12-4; CDR3 protein: CASSLRGGQSWTQYF